One and the same sample provided the 20 T cell receptor beta chains below, sequenced in a study of OX40 agonist ivuxolimab in advanced cancers. Sequenced by immunoSEQ multiplex PCR; TCRdb stores in-frame clones only, minus some. The sample contains fewer than 80,000 clones, just under 85% of which appear only once. This sample comprised CD4+ or CD8+ T cells sorted from blood, obtained in a trial of the OX40 agonist ivuxolimab. All receptors come from an adult with an advanced solid tumor such as melanoma, head and neck, liver or kidney cancer.

The V call is TRBV7-3, the J call TRBJ1-2; D is undetermined. V lost 2 bases and J lost 6, with 13 bases in between. There are 14 residues in the CDR3. Germline CDR1 reads SGHTA; CDR2 reads FQGTGA. Written as DNA, the CDR3 is TGTGCCAGCAGCTTAGACCCGACCGGCCATGGCTACACCTTC. Its protein product is CASSLDPTGHGYTF.

The V call is TRBV7-9, the J call TRBJ2-2, with TRBD2 matching over 11 bases. V dropped 5 bases and J dropped 3; count of bases not matched to a gene: 5. Germline loops: CDR1 SEHNR, CDR2 FQNEAQ (reference sequence). There are 16 residues in the CDR3. CDR3 in amino acids: CASSPGTSGHTGELFF. The DNA for the CDR3 is TGTGCCAGCAGCCCCGGGACTAGCGGACACACCGGGGAGCTGTTTTTT.

This chain connects TRBV6-1 to TRBJ2-3; 7 bases align to TRBD2. V lost 1 base to trimming and J lost 1 base; unmatched junction nucleotides: 2. Germline assignment: CDR1 MNHNS and CDR2 SASEGT. The CDR3 has 15 residues. The CDR3 here is CASSEGSGGTDTQYF. CDR3 in DNA: TGTGCCAGCAGTGAAGGCAGCGGGGGCACAGATACGCAGTATTTT.

CDR3 residues: CASSSRRGGVRDIQYF. CDR3 sequence (DNA): TGTGCCAGCAGTTCCAGGAGGGGCGGGGTGCGGGACATTCAGTACTTC. The chain carries TRBV6-5 and TRBJ2-4, with D possibly being TRBD2 (6 bases). Trimming cost V 4 bases and J 8 bases, with 21 bases left between them. The CDR3 contains 16 residues. Germline CDR1 MNHEY, CDR2 SVGAGI.

V gene TRBV30 combines with J gene TRBJ2-2, with TRBD2 matching over 8 bases. This CDR3 has 15 amino acids. The germline V gene encodes CDR1 GTSNPN and CDR2 SVGIG (reference sequence). V shed 2 bases and J 4 bases; nucleotides not matched to a gene: 6. CDR3 DNA: TGTGCCTGGAGTAAAAGCGGGAGAGGCACCGGGGAGCTGTTTTTT. Amino acids: CAWSKSGRGTGELFF. Full variable domain (remainder filled in from reference TRBV30 and TRBJ2-2): SQTIHQWPATLVQPVGSPLSLECTVEGTSNPNLYWYRQAAGRGLQLLFYSVGIGQISSEVPQNLSASRPQDRQFILSSKKLLLSDSGFYLCAWSKSGRGTGELFFGEGSRLTVL.

The chain recombines TRBV27 with TRBJ2-2; weak D call: TRBD1 (5 bases). The CDR3 is made up of 16 amino acids. Germline CDR1 reads MNHEY; CDR2 reads SMNVEV (reference sequence). V lost 2 bases to trimming and J lost 2 bases, with 12 bases between them. The chain's CDR3 is CASSLNGAYNTGELFF. CDR3 coding DNA: TGTGCCAGCAGTTTAAATGGGGCTTACAACACCGGGGAGCTGTTTTTT.

The gene calls are TRBV5-1 and TRBJ2-7, with D tentatively TRBD1 (5 bases). Germline V gene data show CDR1 as SGHRS and CDR2 as YFSETQ. V was shortened by 4 bases and J by 4 bases, with 24 bases between the two germline ends. The CDR3 sequence is 17 residues long. The chain's CDR3 is CASSLIFQGTTSYEQYF. In DNA form, the CDR3 reads TGCGCCAGCAGCCTCATCTTCCAGGGCACTACCTCTTACGAGCAGTACTTC. The variable domain in full, completed from reference TRBV5-1 and TRBJ2-7, reads KAGVTQTPRYLIKTRGQQVTLSCSPISGHRSVSWYQQTPGQGLQFLFEYFSETQRNKGNFPGRFSGRQFSNSRSEMNVSTLELGDSALYLCASSLIFQGTTSYEQYFGPGTRLTVT.

This chain uses TRBV7-2 with TRBJ1-1; 8 bases agree with TRBD1. Germline loops: CDR1 SGHTA, CDR2 FQGNSA. Trimming took 5 bases from V and 1 from J; bases not matched to a gene: 6. This CDR3 contains 15 residues. The DNA for the CDR3 is TGTGCCAGCAGCCCCGGACAGGGCTGGAACACTGAAGCTTTCTTT. Amino acids: CASSPGQGWNTEAFF.

The rearrangement uses TRBV5-4 and TRBJ2-5; 12 bases map to TRBD1. The CDR3 is 17 amino acids. Germline V CDR1 and CDR2: SGHNT, YYREEE (reference sequence). J gave up 2 bases and V 4 bases, and 9 bases lay outside the gene matches. CDR3 DNA sequence: TGTGCCAGCAGCAATCTCCGGGACAGGGGGCGTCAAGAGACCCAGTACTTC. It specifies CASSNLRDRGRQETQYF.

This clone was observed a single time. The gene calls are TRBV15 and TRBJ2-4; weak D call: TRBD2 (6 bases). The length of the CDR3 is 14 residues. Germline V gene sequence: CDR1 LNHNV, CDR2 YYDKDF (reference sequence). V was clipped by 6 bases and J by 1 base, with 10 bases between them. As DNA, the CDR3 is TGTGCCACCAGGGAGGAGGGGGCCAAAAACATTCAGTACTTC. Encoded protein: CATREEGAKNIQYF.

The CDR3 region is CASSKANRDQPQHF. In DNA form, the CDR3 reads TGTGCCAGCAGTAAAGCAAACAGGGACCAGCCCCAGCATTTT. The chain combines TRBV6-5 with TRBJ1-5, with a tentative D call TRBD1 (6 bases). V gave up 5 bases and J gave up 7 bases, with 15 bases separating them. The length of the CDR3 is 14 residues. Germline-derived CDR1 and CDR2 are MNHEY and SVGAGI.

This clone was seen only once. The chain joins TRBV14 to TRBJ2-7; a weak D match, TRBD2 (5 bases). From germline, CDR1 is SGHDN and CDR2 FVKESK. There are 13 residues in the CDR3. V gave up 0 bases and J gave up 6 bases, with 9 bases separating them. The CDR3 region has the DNA TGTGCCAGCAGCCAAGATGGGAGCAGCGAGCAGTACTTC. Translation gives CASSQDGSSEQYF.

The CDR3 region is CASKDRDSETDTQYF. The CDR3 coding sequence is TGTGCCAGTAAAGACCGGGACAGCGAAACAGATACGCAGTATTTT. This rearrangement joins TRBV19 to TRBJ2-3; 7 bases line up with TRBD1. Germline V gives CDR1 LNHDA, CDR2 SQIVND (reference sequence). This CDR3 has 15 residues. After removal of 7 bases from V and 3 bases from J, the junction contained 10 bases not matched to a gene. Variable domain in full (rest from reference TRBV19 and TRBJ2-3): DGGITQSPKYLFRKEGQNVTLSCEQNLNHDAMYWYRQDPGQGLRLIYYSQIVNDFQKGDIAEGYSVSREKKESFPLTVTSAQKNPTAFYLCASKDRDSETDTQYFGPGTRLTVL.

The rearrangement uses TRBV28 and TRBJ1-2; tentative D call: TRBD1 (6 bases). CDR1 and CDR2 (germline): MDHEN, SYDVKM. V was clipped by 6 bases and J by 4 bases, with 18 bases between them. The CDR3 is made up of 15 amino acids. CDR3 region: CASSRPTGRSYGYTF. CDR3 DNA: TGTGCCAGCAGCCGCCCCACAGGGAGGAGCTATGGCTACACCTTC.

This clone was recorded once. The chain employs TRBV14 and TRBJ2-2; D perhaps matches TRBD2 (6 bases). Germline CDR1 reads SGHDN; CDR2 reads FVKESK. V gave up 6 bases and J gave up 4 bases, with 12 bases separating them. CDR3 size: 14 residues. The CDR3 coding sequence is TGTGCCAGCAGACCCGGGACTTCCACCGGGGAGCTGTTTTTT. Translating it yields CASRPGTSTGELFF.

The chain employs TRBV29-1 and TRBJ2-5; TRBD2 matches at 13 bases. Germline V gene sequence: CDR1 SQVTM, CDR2 ANQGSEA. The V gene end was trimmed by 2 bases and the J gene end by 5 bases; junction bases not matched to a gene: 11. CDR3 length: 17 residues. This chain's CDR3 is CSVELGTSGAPGETQYF. CDR3 sequence (DNA): TGCAGCGTTGAATTAGGGACTAGCGGGGCTCCCGGGGAGACCCAGTACTTC.

The chain employs TRBV19 and TRBJ1-1; the match to TRBD1 covers 10 bases. This CDR3 contains 15 residues. V gave up 7 bases and J gave up 4 bases; unmatched junction bases: 9. Germline V CDR1 and CDR2: LNHDA, SQIVND (reference sequence). The CDR3 spells CASILPGQGLTEAFF. In DNA form, the CDR3 reads TGTGCCAGTATACTTCCGGGACAGGGGCTCACTGAAGCTTTCTTT.

The CDR3 bases are TGTGCCAGCACAGTTAGGGGTGGAAACACCATATATTTT. This codes for CASTVRGGNTIYF. The rearrangement joins TRBV2 to TRBJ1-3, with a tentative D call TRBD1 (5 bases). CDR1 is SNHLY and CDR2 is FYNNEI in the germline V gene. V shed 7 bases and J shed 3 bases, with 10 bases lying between them. This CDR3 has 13 amino acids.

The V and J genes are TRBV12-5 and TRBJ2-3, with no clear D. V lost 3 bases and J 1 base, leaving 2 bases between the germline ends. The CDR3 is made up of 12 amino acids. The V gene's germline CDR1 is LGHNT and CDR2 FRNRAP. This CDR3 reads CASGFGTDTQYF. Here the CDR3 DNA reads TGTGCTAGTGGTTTTGGCACAGATACGCAGTATTTT.

The chain carries TRBV2 and TRBJ2-3, with 15 bases fitting TRBD2. The CDR3 runs 17 residues. V dropped 3 bases and J dropped 8; count of bases not matched to a gene: 9. CDR1 is SNHLY and CDR2 is FYNNEI in the germline V gene. In DNA, the CDR3 is TGTGCCAGCAGTGATGGACTAGCGGGGGGGGACCTGGGTACGCAGTATTTT. Its translation: CASSDGLAGGDLGTQYF.